The 25 T cell receptor beta chains below were found in one sample sequenced in a study of blood T cell repertoires in COVID-19. The table came from immunoSEQ multiplex PCR; TCRdb's copy has only in-frame clones and leaves some out. The table shows 380,000 or so clones, with 80% to 90% occurring only once. Input material: peripheral blood. These receptors were obtained from a man in his forties or fifties with acute or convalescent COVID-19.

With regard to this clone: The identical CDR3 is also encoded by other nucleotide sequences in the sample. This chain joins TRBV27 and TRBJ1-1; D gene uncertain. Between the trimmed V and J ends, which lost 6 bases and 2 bases, there was a span of 16 bases. CDR1 is MNHEY and CDR2 is SMNVEV in the germline V gene (reference sequence). The CDR3 is 15 amino acids. CDR3 residues: CASSLSRGLNTEAFF. The CDR3 bases are TGTGCCAGCAGCCTTTCGAGAGGTCTTAACACTGAAGCTTTCTTT.

The V and J genes are TRBV27 and TRBJ1-1; D gene uncertain. V dropped 4 bases and J dropped 3 bases, with 9 bases sitting between them. Germline assignment: CDR1 MNHEY and CDR2 SMNVEV (reference sequence). The CDR3 sequence is 13 residues long. In DNA, the CDR3 is TGTGCCAGCAGTTGGTCCGCGGACACTGAAGCTTTCTTT. It encodes CASSWSADTEAFF.

The chain is built from TRBV7-2 and TRBJ1-2, with unresolved D. Germline CDR1 SGHTA, CDR2 FQGNSA. The CDR3 length is 17 residues. The ends were cut back, 1 base at V and 4 bases at J, with 19 bases in the middle. The DNA of the CDR3 is TGTGCCAGCAGCTTAGTAGCGGCCCGAGACGGTGGCTATGGCTACACCTTC. Amino acid sequence: CASSLVAARDGGYGYTF.

The rearrangement uses TRBV18 and TRBJ1-2, with 7 bases that match TRBD1. The CDR3 is 14 amino acids. Germline CDR1 is KGHSH and CDR2 is LQKENI. J was trimmed by 4 bases and V by 4 bases; bases with no gene match: 6. The CDR3, as DNA: TGTGCCAGCTCACAGACAGGGTTGCCCTATGGCTACACCTTC. Translation gives CASSQTGLPYGYTF.

The CDR3 nucleotides are TGTGCCAGCAATACAGCAGGGGTTTTCGAAAAACTGTTTTTT. It specifies CASNTAGVFEKLFF. The V call is TRBV19, the J call TRBJ1-4; D is possibly TRBD1 (6 bases). V lost 9 bases to trimming and J lost 8 bases, with 19 bases between them. This CDR3 is 14 amino acids long. Germline V CDR1 and CDR2: LNHDA, SQIVND (reference sequence).

The chain has TRBV12-3 or TRBV12-4 and TRBJ1-6; D ambiguous. This CDR3 region has 12 residues. Trimming cost V 3 bases and J 10 bases, with 7 bases left between them. The CDR3 loop reads CASSFLRSPLHF. In DNA, the CDR3 is TGTGCCAGCAGTTTCCTTCGGTCACCCCTCCACTTT.

The DNA for the CDR3 is TGTGCCAGCAGTGAAGGGGGAGAATATAATTCACCCCTCCACTTT. It is translated as CASSEGGEYNSPLHF. The chain recombines TRBV2 with TRBJ1-6; the D is unclear. Germline-derived CDR1 and CDR2 are SNHLY and FYNNEI. Trimming pared 1 base from V and 4 bases from J, leaving 8 bases between. CDR3 length: 15 residues.

CDR3 sequence (DNA): TGTGCCAGCAGCTCACCGACCCGGCAGGGAGGTCCTCAAGAGCAGTACTTC. Protein sequence: CASSSPTRQGGPQEQYF. The chain combines TRBV7-9 with TRBJ2-7; D is possibly TRBD2 (6 bases). The V end was cut by 4 bases, the J end by 7 bases, with 26 bases between. The CDR3 runs 17 residues. Germline CDR1 reads SEHNR; CDR2 reads FQNEAQ (reference sequence).

The J gene is TRBJ1-1, the V gene TRBV7-9; D not resolved. V lost 11 bases and J 2 bases, leaving 15 bases between the germline ends. CDR1 and CDR2 from the germline V gene are SEHNR and FQNEAQ (reference sequence). The CDR3 has 13 residues. The CDR3 bases are TGTGCCCTGGAGGTAGTTCGTAACACTGAAGCTTTCTTT. Residues: CALEVVRNTEAFF.

In this sample, this clone turned up a few times. The chain joins TRBV3-1 (or the pseudogene TRBV3-2) to TRBJ2-2; 12 positions agree with TRBD1. The CDR3 is 17 amino acids. CDR1 and CDR2 (germline): LGHDT, YNNKEL (reference sequence). Unmatched junction bases numbered 9, after V lost 4 bases and J lost 6 bases. This chain's CDR3 is CASSPGTGGLDPGELFF. DNA for the CDR3: TGTGCCAGCAGCCCCGGGACAGGGGGCCTGGATCCCGGGGAGCTGTTTTTT.

The chain employs TRBV28 and TRBJ2-6; 7 bases align to TRBD1. The CDR3 is 18 amino acids. Trimming took 1 base from V and 0 from J; bases not matched to a gene: 6. Germline loops: CDR1 MDHEN, CDR2 SYDVKM. CDR3 bases: TGTGCCAGCAGTTTATCTTTGGGACAGTTCTCTGGGGCCAACGTCCTGACTTTC. Amino acids: CASSLSLGQFSGANVLTF.

J is TRBJ1-1 and V is TRBV12-3 or TRBV12-4; TRBD1 is a possible D gene (5 bases). This CDR3 comprises 13 residues. The V end was cut by 6 bases, the J end by 5 bases, with 13 bases between. The CDR3 sequence: CASRTRVGTEAFF. CDR3 DNA: TGTGCCAGCAGAACCAGGGTAGGGACTGAAGCTTTCTTT.

This rearrangement joins TRBV14 to TRBJ2-3; perhaps TRBD2 as D (6 bases). The V end lost 3 bases, the J end lost 5 bases, and 12 bases lay between the germline ends. The CDR3 covers 14 residues. Germline V gene lookup returns CDR1 SGHDN and CDR2 FVKESK. Here the CDR3 reads CASSHSGSRDTQYF. CDR3 DNA sequence: TGTGCCAGCAGCCACAGCGGGTCCAGAGATACGCAGTATTTT. Based on the CDR3 plus reference TRBV14 and TRBJ2-3, the full variable domain is EAGVTQFPSHSVIEKGQTVTLRCDPISGHDNLYWYRRVMGKEIKFLLHFVKESKQDESGMPNNRFLAERTGGTYSTLKVQPAELEDSGVYFCASSHSGSRDTQYFGPGTRLTVL.

This chain connects TRBV7-2 to TRBJ1-5; D is uncertain. Germline CDR1 reads SGHTA; CDR2 reads FQGNSA. The CDR3 runs to 13 residues. Trimming removed 5 bases from V and 11 bases from J, with 16 bases in between. CDR3 region: CASSREAQRAQHF. The CDR3 nucleotides read TGTGCCAGCAGCCGGGAGGCACAGCGGGCCCAGCATTTT.

CDR3 sequence reads: CASSGRQGADSPLHF. The CDR3 nucleotides read TGTGCCAGCAGTGGTCGACAGGGGGCGGATTCACCCCTCCACTTT. This rearrangement joins TRBV6-6 to TRBJ1-6; 10 bases align to TRBD1. Germline V gives CDR1 MNHNY, CDR2 SVGAGI (reference sequence). This CDR3 is built from 15 residues. V was clipped by 5 bases and J by 8 bases; unmatched bases: 6.

The chain carries TRBV9 and TRBJ2-2, with D uncertain. Germline CDR1 reads SGDLS; CDR2 reads YYNGEE. V dropped 0 bases and J dropped 8 bases, with 5 bases sitting between them. The CDR3 spans 12 residues. CDR3 DNA sequence: TGTGCCAGCAGCGTAGGCAGGGGGGAGCTGTTTTTT. Its protein product is CASSVGRGELFF.

CDR3 nucleotides: TGTGCCAGCAGCCACTGGGACAGGGGAAACTATGGCTACACCTTC. As protein: CASSHWDRGNYGYTF. The rearrangement joins TRBV3-1 (or the pseudogene TRBV3-2) to TRBJ1-2, with 10 bases fitting TRBD1. The CDR3 consists of 15 residues. With V trimmed by 3 bases and J by 2 bases, 3 bases remained unmatched. The germline V gene has CDR1 LGHDT and CDR2 YNNKEL (reference sequence).

This clone is a singleton in its sample. The chain is built from TRBV28 and TRBJ2-1, with TRBD2 identical over 9 bases. The CDR3 has 14 amino acids. With 11 bases clipped from V and 6 bases from J, the junction kept 11 bases outside the gene matches. The germline V gene encodes CDR1 MDHEN and CDR2 SYDVKM. The CDR3 is CAGSGSEWGNEQFF. CDR3 DNA sequence: TGTGCCGGTAGCGGGAGTGAGTGGGGCAATGAGCAGTTCTTC.

The chain is built from TRBV6-1 and TRBJ2-7, with TRBD1 identical over 7 bases. Germline V CDR1 and CDR2: MNHNS, SASEGT. V shed 7 bases and J 2 bases; nucleotides not matched to a gene: 8. The CDR3 extends over 14 amino acids. CDR3 residues: CASNHRGRTYEQYF. CDR3 nucleotides: TGTGCCAGCAATCACAGGGGACGGACCTACGAGCAGTACTTC.

This chain joins TRBV27 and TRBJ2-7, with 9 bases fitting TRBD2. The trim removed 5 bases at V and 7 bases at J, leaving 9 bases unmatched. The CDR3 runs 14 residues. The germline V gene encodes CDR1 MNHEY and CDR2 SMNVEV (reference sequence). CDR3 in amino acids: CASSLAGNSREQYF. The DNA for the CDR3 is TGTGCCAGCAGTCTAGCGGGGAATTCTAGAGAGCAGTACTTC.

The chain is built from TRBV4-2 and TRBJ2-5; 7 nucleotides line up with TRBD1. With V trimmed by 0 bases and J by 2 bases, 6 bases remained unmatched. The CDR3 length is 16 residues. Looked up from germline, CDR1 is LGHNA and CDR2 is YNFKEQ. CDR3 loop: CASSQEGTEPQETQYF. CDR3 DNA sequence: TGTGCCAGCAGCCAAGAGGGGACAGAGCCTCAAGAGACCCAGTACTTC.

The chain has TRBV5-6 and TRBJ2-1; D is perhaps TRBD1 (5 bases). This CDR3 is 17 amino acids long. Germline V lookup: CDR1 SGHDT, CDR2 YYEEEE. V was trimmed by 0 bases and J by 0 bases, leaving 13 bases between them. Here the CDR3 DNA reads TGTGCCAGCAGCTTGGTTGGGGCAATCCGCTCCTACAATGAGCAGTTCTTC. Translating gives CASSLVGAIRSYNEQFF.

The chain is built from TRBV7-2 and TRBJ2-7, with D possibly being TRBD1 (5 bases). V lost 5 bases and J lost 11, with 19 bases in between. From germline, CDR1 is SGHTA and CDR2 FQGNSA. This CDR3 is 13 amino acids long. CDR3 protein: CASSRPSADKKYF. The CDR3 bases are TGTGCCAGCAGCCGACCGTCGGCGGACAAAAAGTACTTC.

The gene calls are TRBV19 and TRBJ2-3, with TRBD2 identical over 9 bases. Trimming at V came to 5 bases and at J to 2 bases, leaving 8 bases not matched to a gene. Looked up from germline, CDR1 is LNHDA and CDR2 is SQIVND (reference sequence). CDR3 length equals 16 residues. The CDR3 here is CASSGWPSGDTDTQYF. The CDR3 DNA is TGTGCCAGTAGTGGTTGGCCTAGCGGGGACACAGATACGCAGTATTTT.

CDR3 nucleotide sequence: TGCGCCAGCAGCCCGGGCGGGGAAAGGGCCTACGAGCAGTACTTC. It translates to CASSPGGERAYEQYF. This rearrangement joins TRBV5-1 to TRBJ2-7; possibly TRBD2 for D (6 bases). The V end lost 4 bases, the J end lost 2 bases, and 16 bases lay between the germline ends. CDR1 is SGHRS, CDR2 YFSETQ, per germline. This CDR3 is 15 amino acids long.